This TCR beta chain derives from a study of radiation and T cells in renal cell carcinoma. Study-level findings and limits: Baseline intratumoral clonotype presence is unknown without pretreatment biopsies. From baseline, blood top tumor clonotypes peaked at 2 weeks post-radiation.

Germline CDR1 reads SGHVS; CDR2 reads FQNEAQ. The V end lost 5 bases, the J end lost 5 bases, and 15 bases lay between the germline ends. CDR3 length: 14 amino acids. Data came from immunoSEQ multiplex PCR; TCRdb stores just in-frame clones and leaves some out. The profile shows some 120,000 clones, around 81% of them singletons. Comment on this clone: What it binds is unknown.

Time point denoted: blood 2 weeks post-SBRT. Treatment of the sample: 15 Gy SBRT to primary tumor, nephrectomy 4 weeks later. Radiation-treated patients gave blood at baseline, week 2 and week 4. Clear cell pathology was present in this patient's renal cell carcinoma. Sequenced material: blood, taken from a patient whose treatment included radiotherapy and nephrectomy. This chain connects TRBV7-8 to TRBJ2-5; D unclear. This receptor was taken from a man aged 45-65 years with renal cell carcinoma. CDR3 sequence reads: CASSPEVLGETQYF. Here the CDR3 DNA reads TGTGCCAGCAGCCCTGAAGTTTTGGGGGAGACCCAGTACTTC.